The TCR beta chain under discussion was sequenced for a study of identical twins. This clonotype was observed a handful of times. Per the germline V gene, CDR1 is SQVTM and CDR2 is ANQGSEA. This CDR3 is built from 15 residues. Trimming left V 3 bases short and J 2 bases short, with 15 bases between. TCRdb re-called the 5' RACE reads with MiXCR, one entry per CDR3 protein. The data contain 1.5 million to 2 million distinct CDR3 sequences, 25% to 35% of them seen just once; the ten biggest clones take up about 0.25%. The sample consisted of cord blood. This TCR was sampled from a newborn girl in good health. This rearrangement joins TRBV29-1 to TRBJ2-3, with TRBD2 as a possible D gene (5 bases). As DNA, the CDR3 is TGCAGCGTTGAGGGCGGACTCCACCCCACAGATACGCAGTATTTT. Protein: CSVEGGLHPTDTQYF.